These 13 T cell receptor beta chains originate from one sample sequenced in a study of blood T cell repertoires in COVID-19. The repertoire was sequenced with immunoSEQ multiplex PCR; TCRdb's copy has only in-frame clones and lacks some. The sample includes under 110,000 clones, over 60% seen only once; the top ten take more than 5%. Sequenced input: peripheral blood. The receptors here all came from a man aged 80 or over with COVID-19, enrolled during active disease.

This clone showed up just a few times. This CDR3 is CASTGVQETQYF. DNA of the CDR3: TGTGCCAGCACGGGAGTCCAAGAGACCCAGTACTTC. V and J are TRBV6-1 and TRBJ2-5; maybe TRBD2 (6 bases). There are 12 residues in the CDR3. Germline CDR1 reads MNHNS; CDR2 reads SASEGT. V was cut by 7 bases and J by 1 base, with 7 bases left in between.

The J gene is TRBJ1-2, the V gene TRBV2, with TRBD1 matching 8 bases. This CDR3 is built from 15 residues. The germline CDR1 and CDR2 sequences are SNHLY and FYNNEI. Trimming at V came to 6 bases and at J to 0 bases, leaving 6 bases not matched to a gene. The CDR3 nucleotides read TGTGCCAGCAGCAAGAGACAGGGGTCTAACTATGGCTACACCTTC. Protein sequence: CASSKRQGSNYGYTF.

This chain uses TRBV28 with TRBJ1-2, with 9 bases aligning to TRBD1. The CDR3 runs 19 residues. The junction had 15 bases not matched to a gene; V was cut back by 4 bases and J by 0 bases. Germline assignment: CDR1 MDHEN and CDR2 SYDVKM. CDR3 in amino acids: CASSSPGTGSESTNYGYTF. CDR3 nucleotides: TGTGCCAGCAGTTCTCCCGGGACAGGGAGCGAAAGCACTAACTATGGCTACACCTTC.

The chain employs TRBV7-6 and TRBJ1-4, with D maybe TRBD1 (6 bases). The CDR3 contains 15 residues. CDR1 SGHVS and CDR2 FNYEAQ come from the germline V gene. Trimming stripped 5 bases from V and 7 bases from J, with 17 bases between. CDR3 DNA sequence: TGTGCCAGCAGCCTGCAGACAGGCTACACTGAAAAACTGTTTTTT. This encodes CASSLQTGYTEKLFF.

The genes are TRBV2 and TRBJ1-2; TRBD1 might be the D (5 bases). Germline CDR1 reads SNHLY; CDR2 reads FYNNEI. Trimming removed 1 base at V and 7 bases at J, with 13 bases between. This CDR3 spans 14 amino acids. The CDR3 DNA follows: TGTGCCAGCAGTGAAGGGGGCTGGGTTAGTGGCTACACCTTC. Protein: CASSEGGWVSGYTF.

The gene calls are TRBV5-1 and TRBJ2-3, with 15 positions matching TRBD2. This CDR3 has 18 amino acids. The ends lost 1 base at V and 1 base at J; junction bases unmatched: 4. Germline values: CDR1 SGHRS, CDR2 YFSETQ. For the CDR3, the DNA is TGCGCCAGCAGCTTGCTGGGACTAGCGGGAGGAGGCACAGATACGCAGTATTTT. Protein product: CASSLLGLAGGGTDTQYF.

In its sample, this clone was seen a few times. This chain joins TRBV2 and TRBJ1-1; D might be TRBD1 (6 bases). The CDR3 runs 13 residues. Germline loops: CDR1 SNHLY, CDR2 FYNNEI. The V end lost 1 base, the J end lost 8 bases, and 11 bases lay between the germline ends. DNA of the CDR3: TGTGCCAGCAGTGAAGACAGGGAAGGAGAAGCTTTCTTT. Its protein product is CASSEDREGEAFF.

The rearrangement links TRBV15 to TRBJ1-3; no reliable D call. Looked up from germline, CDR1 is LNHNV and CDR2 is YYDKDF (reference sequence). CDR3 length: 16 amino acids. V was cut by 1 base and J by 4 bases, with 14 bases left in between. DNA of the CDR3: TGTGCCACCAGCAGAGTGGGCTTGACCGGCGGAAACACCATATATTTT. Protein: CATSRVGLTGGNTIYF.

The V gene is TRBV6-5, the J gene TRBJ2-1, with unresolved D. Germline values: CDR1 MNHEY, CDR2 SVGAGI. There are 15 residues in the CDR3. The ends were cut back, 8 bases at V and 7 bases at J, with 21 bases in the middle. CDR3 nucleotide sequence: TGTGCCAGCGGCGAACAGCTCGGTAGGTGGAATGAGCAGTTCTTC. Residues: CASGEQLGRWNEQFF.

This clone was observed once. The rearrangement uses TRBV7-3 and TRBJ2-1; 7 bases agree with TRBD2. V shed 2 bases, J shed 6 bases, and the junction held 13 bases outside the gene matches. Germline assignment: CDR1 SGHTA and CDR2 FQGTGA. This CDR3 has 17 amino acids. The CDR3 region has the DNA TGTGCCAGCAGCTTAGCGGGAAGGAAGGGGAGGGCCAATGAGCAGTTCTTC. It encodes CASSLAGRKGRANEQFF.

This clone was counted only a few times. V usage is TRBV27 and J usage is TRBJ2-1, with a possible D match to TRBD1 (5 bases). V was pared by 5 bases and J by 4 bases, with 12 bases between. CDR1 is MNHEY and CDR2 is SMNVEV in the germline V gene (reference sequence). The CDR3 runs 14 residues. As DNA, the CDR3 is TGTGCCAGCAGTCCGACAGTCTCATACAATGAGCAGTTCTTC. This gives the protein CASSPTVSYNEQFF.

The rearrangement uses TRBV7-9 and TRBJ2-2; D is possibly TRBD1 (6 bases). Germline CDR1 reads SEHNR; CDR2 reads FQNEAQ (reference sequence). This CDR3 is built from 15 residues. V gave up 5 bases and J gave up 0 bases, with 10 bases separating them. The CDR3 loop is CASSIGTPNTGELFF. The CDR3 DNA reads TGTGCCAGCAGCATTGGGACACCGAACACCGGGGAGCTGTTTTTT.

This chain connects TRBV3-1 (or the pseudogene TRBV3-2) to TRBJ2-1, with 9 bases that match TRBD2. The V segment lost 0 bases and the J segment 4 bases; nucleotides outside the gene matches: 10. The CDR3 is 18 amino acids. CDR1 is LGHDT and CDR2 is YNNKEL in the germline V gene (reference sequence). CDR3 in DNA: TGTGCCAGCAGCCAAGATCTTACCAGCGGGAGGACTTACAATGAGCAGTTCTTC. Translating it yields CASSQDLTSGRTYNEQFF.